This TCR beta chain was identified in a study of chronic HIV infection and antiretroviral therapy. Using its own MiXCR run on the 5' RACE reads, TCRdb lists one record per CDR3 protein. Of about 48,000 distinct CDR3 sequences in the sample, about 18% were seen once. This CDR3 is 12 amino acids long. Per germline, CDR1 MGHDK and CDR2 SYGVNS. The V segment lost 8 bases and the J segment 4 bases; nucleotides outside the gene matches: 3. This receptor was obtained from an adult who had HIV and had not received antiretroviral therapy, or was an uninfected healthy control (not recorded which). Sequencing was done on a sample of peripheral blood. The gene calls are TRBV25-1 and TRBJ1-1; 8 positions agree with TRBD1. As DNA, the CDR3 is TGTGCCAGCCAGGGGGCTGTCACTGAAGCTTTCTTT. This gives the protein CASQGAVTEAFF.